This is a list of T cell receptor beta chains from one sample in a study of cytotoxic CD8 clonotypes in ibrutinib-treated CLL. Method: immunoSEQ multiplex PCR; TCRdb's copy keeps in-frame clones and lacks some. There are 73,000 or so clones in the sample; about two thirds occur only once, and 5.7% lies in the top ten. The sequencing here drew on PBMCs, taken after 12 months of ibrutinib treatment. The receptor set was obtained from a human donor with chronic lymphocytic leukemia. The CDR3 runs from the conserved cysteine through the conserved F or W. D genes are given only for firm matches. The listing skips clone size in some rows; elsewhere it reads once, few, many or a size class.

TRBD2	-	TRBV5-1	TRBJ2-3	CASSLGTSGRAGDTQYF	TGCGCCAGCAGCCTCGGGACTAGCGGGCGGGCTGGGGATACGCAGTATTTT
TRBD2	-	TRBV4-3	TRBJ2-1	CASSQASSGGYNEQFF	TGCGCCAGCAGCCAAGCCTCTAGCGGCGGGTACAATGAGCAGTTCTTC
-	-	TRBV20-1	TRBJ2-5	CSASAETQYF	TGCAGTGCTAGCGCGGAGACCCAGTACTTC
-	-	TRBV4-1	TRBJ1-4	CASSPDWGAATNEKLFF	TGCGCCAGCAGCCCTGATTGGGGGGCAGCAACTAATGAAAAACTGTTTTTT
-	-	TRBV5-6	TRBJ2-3	CASSLLSWGTSKDTQYF	TGTGCCAGCAGCTTGCTTTCGTGGGGGACCTCAAAAGATACGCAGTATTTT
-	-	TRBV4-3	TRBJ2-1	CASSQDWAGGHNEQFF	TGCGCCAGCAGCCAAGATTGGGCAGGAGGGCACAATGAGCAGTTCTTC
TRBD1	few	TRBV9	TRBJ1-2	CASSVAGTGYGYTF	TGTGCCAGCAGCGTAGCAGGGACAGGGTATGGCTACACCTTC
TRBD2	-	TRBV4-3	TRBJ2-1	CASSQDRGDEQFF	TGCGCCAGCAGCCAAGATCGGGGGGATGAGCAGTTCTTC
-	-	TRBV19	TRBJ2-7	CASALGTGNSYEQYF	TGTGCCAGCGCCCTAGGGACGGGGAACTCCTACGAGCAGTACTTC
-	-	TRBV2	TRBJ2-5	CASSDPTGNQETQYF	TGTGCCAGCAGTGACCCGACTGGAAACCAAGAGACCCAGTACTTC
TRBD2	few	TRBV30	TRBJ2-1	CAWRPLAGLYNEQFF	TGTGCCTGGAGACCACTAGCGGGGCTTTACAATGAGCAGTTCTTC
-	-	TRBV4-2	TRBJ2-7	CASSQEGRGWGYEQYF	TGTGCCAGCAGCCAAGAGGGTAGGGGATGGGGCTACGAGCAGTACTTC
TRBD2	-	TRBV5-4	TRBJ2-1	CASSLPTSTSEQFF	TGTGCCAGCAGCCTACCGACTAGCACGTCTGAGCAGTTCTTC
TRBD1	-	TRBV30	TRBJ1-6	CAWTTGDNSPLHF	TGTGCCTGGACGACAGGGGATAATTCACCCCTCCACTTT
-	-	TRBV12-5	TRBJ2-7	CASGLSRGDSYEQYF	TGTGCTAGTGGTTTGTCAAGGGGGGACTCCTACGAGCAGTACTTC
-	few	TRBV4-2	TRBJ2-5	CASSQEWGGGYNQYF	TGTGCCAGCAGCCAGGAATGGGGTGGCGGATACAACCAGTACTTC
-	-	TRBV5-1	TRBJ2-5	CASSLIGETQYF	TGCGCCAGCAGCTTGATTGGTGAGACCCAGTACTTC
TRBD1	-	TRBV7-9	TRBJ2-1	CASSKGQGGNEQFF	TGTGCCAGCAGCAAGGGACAGGGGGGGAATGAGCAGTTCTTC
TRBD1	-	TRBV10-2	TRBJ2-3	CAARDRGADTQYF	TGCGCCGCCCGGGACAGGGGAGCAGATACGCAGTATTTT
TRBD1	-	TRBV5-1	TRBJ2-3	CASSLHRDRGRDTQYF	TGCGCCAGCAGCTTGCACCGGGACAGGGGTAGGGATACGCAGTATTTT
-	-	TRBV30	TRBJ1-1	CAWSVRGTNRNTEAFF	TGTGCCTGGAGTGTCCGGGGGACCAATAGAAACACTGAAGCTTTCTTT
-	-	TRBV5-1	TRBJ2-1	CASSLADLGRAGNNEQFF	TGCGCCAGCAGCTTGGCCGACCTCGGCAGGGCTGGGAACAATGAGCAGTTCTTC
TRBD1	-	TRBV10-1	TRBJ1-5	CASREDRGNQPQHF	TGCGCCAGCAGGGAGGACAGGGGGAATCAGCCCCAGCATTTT
-	-	TRBV19	TRBJ1-2	CASSFTAGGYTF	TGTGCCAGTAGTTTCACAGCTGGGGGCTACACCTTC
-	-	TRBV5-5	TRBJ1-4	CASSLDTGMSDEKLFF	TGTGCCAGCAGCTTGGACACAGGGATGAGTGATGAAAAACTGTTTTTT
TRBD2	-	TRBV11-1	TRBJ2-1	CASSPPGLAANEQFF	TGTGCCAGCAGCCCACCGGGACTAGCGGCCAATGAGCAGTTCTTC
TRBD1	-	TRBV2	TRBJ1-4	CASSVRRGRGEKLFF	TGTGCCAGCAGTGTGAGGAGGGGGCGCGGGGAAAAACTGTTTTTT
-	-	TRBV27	TRBJ1-4	CASSQPPGEKLFF	TGTGCCAGCAGCCAGCCCCCTGGGGAAAAACTGTTTTTT
-	-	TRBV9	TRBJ2-1	CASSLQDNEQFF	TGTGCCAGCAGCCTCCAGGACAATGAGCAGTTCTTC